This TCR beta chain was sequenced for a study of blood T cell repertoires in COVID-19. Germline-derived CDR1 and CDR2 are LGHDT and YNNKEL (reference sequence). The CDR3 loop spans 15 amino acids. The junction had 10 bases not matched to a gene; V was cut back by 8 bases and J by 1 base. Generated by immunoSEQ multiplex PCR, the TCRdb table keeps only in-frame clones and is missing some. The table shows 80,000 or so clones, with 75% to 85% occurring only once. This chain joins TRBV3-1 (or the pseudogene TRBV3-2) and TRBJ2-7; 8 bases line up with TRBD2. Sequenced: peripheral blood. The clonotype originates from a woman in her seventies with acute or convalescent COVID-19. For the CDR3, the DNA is TGTGCCAGCGCAATTGCACTAGCGGAGTCCTACGAGCAGTACTTC. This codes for CASAIALAESYEQYF.